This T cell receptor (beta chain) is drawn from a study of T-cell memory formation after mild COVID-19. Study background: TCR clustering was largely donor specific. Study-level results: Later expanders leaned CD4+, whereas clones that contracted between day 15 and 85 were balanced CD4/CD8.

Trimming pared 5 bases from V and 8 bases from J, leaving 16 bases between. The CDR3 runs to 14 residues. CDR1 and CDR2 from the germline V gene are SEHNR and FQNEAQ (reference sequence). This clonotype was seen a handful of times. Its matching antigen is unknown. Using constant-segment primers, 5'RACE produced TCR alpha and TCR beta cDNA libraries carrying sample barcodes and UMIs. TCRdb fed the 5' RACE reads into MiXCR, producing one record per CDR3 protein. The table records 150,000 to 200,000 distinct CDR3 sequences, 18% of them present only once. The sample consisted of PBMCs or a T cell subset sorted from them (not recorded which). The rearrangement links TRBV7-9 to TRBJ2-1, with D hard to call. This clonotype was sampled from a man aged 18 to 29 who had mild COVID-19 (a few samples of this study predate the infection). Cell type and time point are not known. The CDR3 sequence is CASSGYGPTHEQFF. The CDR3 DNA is TGTGCCAGCAGCGGATACGGGCCCACCCATGAGCAGTTCTTC.